This TCR beta chain emerged from a study of blood T cell repertoires in COVID-19. Background on the study: Samples representing acute and convalescent COVID-19 were sourced from the United States, Italy and Spain. T cells, B-cell-depleted T cells, or PBMCs supplied cDNA or gDNA.

Germline V gene sequence: CDR1 SGHNT, CDR2 YYREEE (reference sequence). The CDR3 has 13 amino acids. The V segment lost 9 bases and the J segment 5 bases; nucleotides outside the gene matches: 9. Under the authors' procedure: Reference gene primer amplification gave estimated nucleated cell counts. The protocol was immunoSEQ multiplex PCR, while the TCRdb copy is restricted to in-frame clones and leaves out a portion. The DNA was the basis for D and trimming; V, J and clone size are from that table. The sample holds approximately 300,000 clones, approximately 90% seen once. The chain links TRBV5-4 to TRBJ2-5; 8 bases are a match to TRBD2. The sequence came from a man aged 40-49 years with acute or convalescent COVID-19. Material for sequencing was peripheral blood. Written as DNA, the CDR3 is TGTGCCACCAGGGTTGCGGGGGGCGAGACCCAGTACTTC. Its protein is CATRVAGGETQYF.